Below are 2 T cell receptor beta chains sequenced from a single sample in a study of blood T cells in healthy people across ages. Together with a sample-barcoded 5' primer, a J-beta primer mix was included in a second PCR lasting about 7 to 11 cycles. TCRdb processed the 5' RACE reads anew with MiXCR; each CDR3 protein has one entry. Here the sample spans roughly 2 million distinct CDR3 sequences, roughly 50% being singletons. Source material: blood. Every receptor here comes from a woman aged 40 to 50 in good health.

This clonotype has a handful of counts. CDR3 DNA sequence: TGCGCCACGCAGCTTGGGACAGCCTACAATGAGCAGTTCTTC. Translation: CATQLGTAYNEQFF. The rearrangement joins TRBV5-1 to TRBJ2-1, with 7 nucleotides matching TRBD1. Per the germline V gene, CDR1 is SGHRS and CDR2 is YFSETQ. The CDR3 contains 14 residues. With 9 bases clipped from V and 2 bases from J, the junction kept 8 bases outside the gene matches.

Turning to this clonotype: Being one base from a much bigger clone, this may be a read error. V gene TRBV4-2 combines with J gene TRBJ2-4, with TRBD2 identical over 14 bases. CDR1 and CDR2 (germline): LGHNA, YNFKEQ. The V and J ends lost 4 bases and 0 bases, in that order; junction bases with no gene match: 8. The CDR3 totals 19 residues. Written as DNA, the CDR3 is TGTGCCAGCAGCCTGGAGACTAGCGGGGGGGCGGCAGCCAAAAACATTCAGTACTTC. As protein: CASSLETSGGAAAKNIQYF.